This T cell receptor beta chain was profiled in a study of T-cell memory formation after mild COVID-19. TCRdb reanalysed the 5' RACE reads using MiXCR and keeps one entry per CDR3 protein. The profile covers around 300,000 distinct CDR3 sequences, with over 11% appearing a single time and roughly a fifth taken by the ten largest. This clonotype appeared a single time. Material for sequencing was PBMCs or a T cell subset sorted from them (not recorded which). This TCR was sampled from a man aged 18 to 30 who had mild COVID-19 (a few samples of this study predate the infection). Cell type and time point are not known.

The CDR3 here is CASRLGGVSHEQYF. Written as DNA, the CDR3 is TGTGCCAGCAGGCTCGGGGGGGTGTCCCACGAGCAGTACTTC. The V and J genes are TRBV6-6 and TRBJ2-7; 8 bases line up with TRBD2. The V gene end was trimmed by 6 bases and the J gene end by 5 bases; junction bases not matched to a gene: 9. The V gene's germline CDR1 is MNHNY and CDR2 SVGAGI (reference sequence). This CDR3 spans 14 amino acids.